These 23 T cell receptor beta chains came from one sample sequenced in a study of blood T cell repertoires in COVID-19. Here immunoSEQ multiplex PCR was the method, and the copy in TCRdb shows in-frame clones only, minus some. Of about 160,000 clones listed, 82% are singletons. Sequences were obtained from PBMCs or T cells enriched from blood (not recorded which). Receptors were obtained from a man aged 60 to 75 who had recovered from COVID-19.

V and J are TRBV6-2 or TRBV6-3 and TRBJ1-1; a weak D match, TRBD1 (6 bases). The CDR3 runs 16 residues. V was shortened by 0 bases and J by 0 bases, with 11 bases between the two germline ends. CDR1 MNHEY and CDR2 SVGEGT come from the germline V gene. The CDR3 DNA sequence: TGTGCCAGCAGTTACTCTAGGACAGTCATGAACACTGAAGCTTTCTTT. It yields the protein CASSYSRTVMNTEAFF.

The chain has TRBV29-1 and TRBJ2-3; D is unresolved. The CDR3 runs 13 residues. V was shortened by 6 bases and J by 2 bases, with 12 bases between the two germline ends. CDR1 is SQVTM, CDR2 ANQGSEA, per germline. The CDR3 DNA reads TGCAGCGTAAGGTCGAGGAACACAGATACGCAGTATTTT. Translation gives CSVRSRNTDTQYF.

This clone was recorded a few times. The rearrangement links TRBV19 to TRBJ1-1, with TRBD1 as a possible D gene (6 bases). Trimming removed 5 bases from V and 0 bases from J, with 16 bases in between. This CDR3 comprises 16 residues. CDR1 LNHDA and CDR2 SQIVND come from the germline V gene (reference sequence). The CDR3 coding sequence is TGTGCCAGTAGTCATAGGGGGGGGCCACTGAACACTGAAGCTTTCTTT. This sequence encodes CASSHRGGPLNTEAFF.

This sequence joins TRBV10-2 and TRBJ2-1, with 9 bases aligning to TRBD2. This CDR3 spans 14 amino acids. Per germline, CDR1 WSHSY and CDR2 SAAADI. The trim removed 7 bases at V and 9 bases at J, leaving 10 bases unmatched. This chain's CDR3 is CASTYSGRSGEQFF. The DNA for the CDR3 is TGCGCCAGCACTTATAGCGGGAGAAGTGGTGAGCAGTTCTTC.

J is TRBJ1-4 and V is TRBV29-1; TRBD1 matches 9 bases. The CDR3 is 13 residues long. Germline V lookup: CDR1 SQVTM, CDR2 ANQGSEA. V lost 8 bases to trimming and J lost 7 bases; unmatched junction nucleotides: 8. The CDR3 loop is CSFSRDRVEKLFF. CDR3 DNA: TGCAGCTTTTCCCGGGACAGGGTTGAAAAACTGTTTTTT.

On this clone: Other DNA variants within this sample encode the same CDR3. The rearrangement joins TRBV5-1 to TRBJ1-3; D unclear. From germline, CDR1 is SGHRS and CDR2 YFSETQ. The CDR3 runs 15 residues. Trimming removed 0 bases from V and 1 base from J, with 8 bases in between. CDR3 residues: CASSLAAGSGNTIYF. Written as DNA, the CDR3 is TGCGCCAGCAGCTTGGCCGCGGGTTCTGGAAACACCATATATTTT.

This clone was seen more than once but under ten times. V is TRBV19 and J is TRBJ2-2, with 10 bases lining up with TRBD1. The CDR3 is made up of 15 amino acids. Germline loops: CDR1 LNHDA, CDR2 SQIVND (reference sequence). The trim removed 6 bases at V and 5 bases at J, leaving 6 bases unmatched. CDR3 amino acids: CASRSTGGGTGELFF. CDR3 DNA sequence: TGTGCCAGTAGGTCGACAGGGGGCGGAACCGGGGAGCTGTTTTTT.

V and J are TRBV5-4 and TRBJ1-3; perhaps TRBD1 as D (5 bases). The V gene's germline CDR1 is SGHNT and CDR2 YYREEE (reference sequence). The V and J ends lost 1 base and 0 bases respectively, with 11 bases between them. The CDR3 runs 16 residues. CDR3 DNA: TGTGCCAGCAGCTTGCTCACAGGACGCTCTGGAAACACCATATATTTT. Protein product: CASSLLTGRSGNTIYF.

Notes on this clone: An end of the junction differs from the germline gene, which may be a read error. The V and J genes are TRBV12-5 and TRBJ2-2; the D is unclear. The germline V gene has CDR1 LGHNT and CDR2 FRNRAP. The CDR3 totals 15 residues. CDR3 bases: TGTGCTAGTGGCTTGGACGGTGTGCACACCGGGGAGCTGTTTTTT. It encodes CASGLDGVHTGELFF.

The table lists this clone with a count of one. The chain carries TRBV5-1 and TRBJ2-5, with a weak D call TRBD2 (5 bases). V was trimmed by 1 base and J by 2 bases, leaving 9 bases between them. The germline V gene encodes CDR1 SGHRS and CDR2 YFSETQ. This CDR3 contains 14 residues. The CDR3 DNA follows: TGCGCCAGCAGCTTGTATTCGGGGCAAGAGACCCAGTACTTC. Its protein is CASSLYSGQETQYF.

The chain uses TRBV23-1 and TRBJ1-2, with TRBD1 matching 9 bases. TRBV23-1 is flagged as an ORF with uncertain function. The V segment lost 1 base and the J segment 6 bases; nucleotides outside the gene matches: 9. This CDR3 contains 16 residues. CDR3 DNA sequence: TGCGCCAGCAGTCAATGCTTAACAGGGGGCGCGGATGGCTACACCTTC. Translated: CASSQCLTGGADGYTF.

The chain employs TRBV6-4 and TRBJ1-1; D gene uncertain. The germline V gene has CDR1 MRHNA and CDR2 SNTAGT. The CDR3 runs 13 residues. V was cut by 4 bases and J by 4 bases, with 10 bases left in between. CDR3 in DNA: TGTGCCAGCAGTGCCGGGAAGGGCACTGAAGCTTTCTTT. Residues: CASSAGKGTEAFF.

The chain carries TRBV12-3 or TRBV12-4 and TRBJ2-2; 8 bases line up with TRBD1. Trimming took 7 bases from V and 6 from J; bases not matched to a gene: 4. The CDR3 extends over 13 amino acids. The DNA for the CDR3 is TGTGCCAGCACCCAGGGGGCGGCCGGGGAGCTGTTTTTT. This gives the protein CASTQGAAGELFF.

The chain couples TRBV23-1 to TRBJ1-2; no definite D call. TRBV23-1 falls under the ORF class, with uncertain function. The CDR3 runs to 16 residues. Trimming cost V 0 bases and J 6 bases, with 17 bases left between them. In DNA, the CDR3 is TGCGCCAGCAGTCAATCGGTCTCGAGAGGGCGGGATGGCTACACCTTC. Its translation: CASSQSVSRGRDGYTF.

The rearrangement uses TRBV15 and TRBJ1-4, with D maybe TRBD1 (5 bases). Trimming stripped 2 bases from V and 0 bases from J, with 13 bases between. CDR1 and CDR2 (germline): LNHNV, YYDKDF (reference sequence). This CDR3 is 17 amino acids long. CDR3 sequence (DNA): TGTGCCACCAGCAGAACCGGGGGGGTTGCAACTAATGAAAAACTGTTTTTT. This translates into CATSRTGGVATNEKLFF.

The V gene is TRBV27, the J gene TRBJ1-2; D gene unclear. There are 13 residues in the CDR3. Trimming cost V 3 bases and J 4 bases, with 9 bases left between them. CDR1 is MNHEY and CDR2 is SMNVEV in the germline V gene (reference sequence). The CDR3 region is CASSFSAGYGYTF. The CDR3 DNA is TGTGCCAGCAGTTTCTCGGCAGGCTATGGCTACACCTTC.

This chain uses TRBV28 with TRBJ1-1, with D hard to call. Trimming removed 2 bases from V and 7 bases from J, with 8 bases in between. The CDR3 covers 12 residues. Germline V gene lookup returns CDR1 MDHEN and CDR2 SYDVKM. CDR3: CASSLIAVEAFF. CDR3 nucleotides: TGTGCCAGCAGTTTAATTGCAGTTGAAGCTTTCTTT.

V and J are TRBV5-1 and TRBJ1-4; D call uncertain. This CDR3 region has 13 residues. V lost 3 bases and J lost 0, with 3 bases in between. Germline CDR1 and CDR2: SGHRS and YFSETQ. This CDR3 reads CASSSATNEKLFF. The CDR3 DNA reads as TGCGCCAGCAGCTCTGCAACTAATGAAAAACTGTTTTTT.

This clone has a handful of counts. This chain connects TRBV7-2 to TRBJ2-1; TRBD2 matches 11 bases. CDR3 length: 15 residues. V shed 4 bases, J shed 6 bases, and the junction held 5 bases outside the gene matches. CDR1 and CDR2 from the germline V gene are SGHTA and FQGNSA. As DNA, the CDR3 is TGTGCCAGCAGCTCGCGACTAGCGGGAACCAATGAGCAGTTCTTC. Translating it yields CASSSRLAGTNEQFF.

This chain joins TRBV27 and TRBJ2-1; 8 positions agree with TRBD2. CDR3 length: 16 amino acids. CDR1 is MNHEY, CDR2 SMNVEV, per germline (reference sequence). Unmatched junction bases numbered 5, after V lost 0 bases and J lost 4 bases. The CDR3 reads CASSLSGQRGYNEQFF. CDR3 sequence (DNA): TGTGCCAGCAGTTTATCCGGCCAGCGGGGGTACAATGAGCAGTTCTTC.

The gene calls are TRBV7-6 and TRBJ2-5; 11 bases fit TRBD1. Germline CDR1 SGHVS, CDR2 FNYEAQ. V lost 5 bases and J lost 0; bases outside the gene matches: 20. This CDR3 spans 21 amino acids. CDR3 DNA: TGTGCCAGCAGCGGCGGTAATTTACGGGCCGGGACAGGGGGTGACCAAGAGACCCAGTACTTC. Encoded protein: CASSGGNLRAGTGGDQETQYF.

The count of this clone is one. The chain uses TRBV9 and TRBJ1-2; possible D gene TRBD1, 6 bases. The CDR3 has 12 residues. V lost 4 bases and J lost 7, with 11 bases in between. Germline values: CDR1 SGDLS, CDR2 YYNGEE. The CDR3 DNA reads as TGTGCCAGCAGCCTTTCAGGGGCTGGCTACACCTTC. Protein sequence: CASSLSGAGYTF.

The genes are TRBV6-4 and TRBJ2-2; 11 bases fit TRBD2. V lost 5 bases, J lost 5 bases, and 7 bases stayed unmatched. The CDR3 is 16 residues long. From germline, CDR1 is MRHNA and CDR2 SNTAGT. CDR3 DNA: TGTGCCAGCAGTCCGGGACTAGCGGAGAAAACCGGGGAGCTGTTTTTT. Translating it yields CASSPGLAEKTGELFF.